The following is a T cell receptor (beta chain) sequence with its context. What antigen it recognizes has not been identified. In total, 600 or so healthy bone marrow donors made up the cohort. Cohort members were all nominally healthy when sampled, although unrecorded immune exposures were likely present. The donor was CMV seropositive and was included in the group of 290 or so seropositive cohort members. Every donor gave a peripheral blood sample, and the peripheral blood mononuclear cells from that sample were used for TCR beta sequencing. The Qiagen DNeasy Blood Extraction Kit was used to extract genomic DNA from the blood cell samples. Receptor libraries were prepared by the immunoSEQ multiplex PCR assay. For the multiplex PCR, a mixture combining 60 forward primers for TCR Vbeta segments and 13 reverse primers for TCR Jbeta segments was used. The CDR3 region of rearranged TCR beta genes was amplified from genomic DNA with a multiplex PCR assay. On the Illumina HiSeq System, the amplified TCR beta libraries were sequenced as 87-base-pair reads. Processing in the source paper ran as follows. A later analysis counted tens of millions of unique TCR beta chains across the approximately 700 repertoires, and approximately 11 million of these chains were shared by at least two donors. Raw reads were error-corrected and collapsed into unique sequences with a nearest-neighbor algorithm that merged closely related sequences to remove PCR and sequencing errors. Alignment of CDR3 sequences to IMGT reference sequences was used to assign V, D and J gene segments. For a sequence to be retained, a match of at least six nucleotides was required to both a V gene segment and a J gene segment. A rearrangement counted as productive if the CDR3 had no stop codons and remained in frame with V and J, and every other rearrangement counted as non-productive. CDR3 was defined by IMGT convention, running from the second conserved V-encoded cysteine to the conserved J-encoded phenylalanine. In an earlier analysis of approximately 500 of the donors, sequences lacking an unambiguous match to a single V gene segment were excluded. An earlier analysis of under 750 of the donors called V segments functional above 56.7% productive rearrangements and segregating when the between-donor standard deviation exceeded 5%. To diagnose cytomegalovirus status from the catalog of TCR beta chain sequences, a statistical classification framework was built. A later analysis assigned V and J genes by comparing TCR nucleotide sequences with IMGT/GENE-DB human TR gene sequences. In a later analysis, CDR3 sequences and most-parsimonious VDJ recombination scenarios were assigned using the TCRdist pipeline. In a later analysis, every TCR beta chain was defined by the combination of its CDR3 amino acid sequence and its V-gene family, and reads without a unique V-gene family were dropped. As a way to deal with suspected cross-contamination and a sequencing artifact, a later analysis dropped 450 to 700 nucleotide sequences that were highly shared and had low generation probability. A later analysis calculated a clonal expansion index for each public chain from normalized within-repertoire ranks of inferred template counts. In a later analysis, generation probabilities were computed using a VDJ recombination model fitted to out-of-frame rearrangements, and the results were checked against IGoR. Hypergeometric tests were used in a later analysis to score TCR-TCR, TCR-HLA and TCR-CMV co-occurrence, with a repertoire-size bias correction applied to the TCR pairs. False discovery rates were estimated in a later analysis by permuting HLA or CMV assignments 20 times. In a later analysis, co-occurring TCRs were grouped using DBSCAN, and TCRdist sequence similarity was added for clustering within HLA-allele-positive subsets. Repertoires with fewer than 30,000 or more than 120,000 public chains were left out of co-occurrence clustering, as were five repertoires with anomalous nucleotide sharing. The table was pulled from immuneACCESS by TCRdb, which kept in-frame rearrangements only. Such tables lose some clones; where checked, under half of the loss comes from unresolved V genes, and the rest has no known cause. For V, J and clone size, that table is used; D and trimming come from the DNA. This sample's clone table shows tens of thousands of clones. The ten largest clones represent about 4% of the sample.

V and J are truncated by 6 bases and 2 bases respectively, leaving an intervening sequence of 16 bases. Spanning cysteine to phenylalanine, the CDR3 consists of 15 amino acids. Only the CDR3 DNA is retained, 45 bases long and in frame from the first base. According to the germline V gene, CDR1 reads MNHEY and CDR2 reads SVGAGI. The sample belongs to a study of cytomegalovirus exposure and HLA in healthy donors (dated by TCRdb to the late 2010s). Regarding the complete study: An earlier analysis of fewer than 750 of the donors reported about 300 Gb of sequence data and 95 million to 120 million unique TCR beta sequences obtained from about 179 million T cells. About 300 gigabases of sequencing data and around 80 million unique TCR sequences made up an early release that covered 640 HLA-typed donors. Of the approximately 400 genotyped donors, 65% to 90% were placed in the genetic ancestry cluster associated with self-reported Caucasian donors. The study aimed to test whether cataloging public T cell receptors could reveal signatures of past pathogen exposure. The T cell repertoires of roughly 660 subjects were profiled by immunosequencing and related to cytomegalovirus serostatus. Along with the approximately 620-subject first cohort, a separate validation cohort of some 130 different subjects was used. To predict cytomegalovirus infection status, the study combined high-throughput TCR immunosequencing, statistical association of individual TCRs with disease status, and machine learning. A later analysis re-examined previously published TCR beta repertoires from 500 to 700 donors and added high-resolution HLA genotyping to investigate patterns of TCR occurrence. Rather than drawing on any new phenotypic data, the later analysis identified candidate immune exposures from TCR beta sequences and the way those sequences occurred across donors. An earlier analysis of some 500 of the donors applied high-throughput TCR beta sequencing to assess whether each TCR beta V gene segment acted as functional or pseudogenic. Donor age, sex, ethnicity and CMV serostatus were compiled alongside the repertoire data. Genome-wide SNP genotypes for about 65% of the roughly 670 donors were used in a later genetic analysis, which treated that subset as a discovery cohort. Every repertoire in the discovery cohort had been generated on one and the same sequencing platform. Both class I and class II loci were covered by HLA typing, at four-digit resolution. Typing coverage varied by locus: roughly 620-640 donors for A, B, C, DRB1 and DQB1; roughly 560 for DQA1; about 600 for DPA1; more than 450 for DPB1. Roughly 5 DR-DQ haplotypes were treated as single units for association and clustering because of strong linkage in the cohort. On average, approximately 250,000 unique TCR beta nucleotide sequences were sequenced per donor among about 400 genotyped donors of the cohort, with roughly 20% of those sequences being non-productive. Beyond this particular receptor, the publication reports: In the study, roughly 160 TCR beta chains were listed as associated with cytomegalovirus. A few of the identified cytomegalovirus-associated TCR beta chains were confirmed in vitro to be specific for cytomegalovirus antigens. Strong co-occurrence of HLA alleles, especially DR and DQ, made assigning TCR associations to individual alleles difficult. Compared with equally common non-associated chains, HLA-associated TCR beta chains in a later analysis were more clonally expanded and had lower generation probabilities. Some IMGT-functional V segments, including TRBV6-2 and TRBV6-3, could not be distinguished by the 87-base-pair reads and were therefore excluded. Correlated functional status among segregating V segments might be attributable to linkage disequilibrium, but an unknown experimental factor could not be ruled out. In both the original and validation cohorts, the classifier was reported to diagnose cytomegalovirus status with high specificity and sensitivity. A further reported finding was that TCR beta sequences accurately predicted the HLA-A and HLA-B alleles for most subjects in the first cohort. In this cohort, only TCR beta chains were sequenced, and detectable features were limited by the absence of alpha or paired-chain data. The only immune exposure information available for the cohort was CMV serostatus. In a later genetic analysis, a missense DCLRE1C variant was associated with V-gene and J-gene trimming of TCR beta chains, and the association was replicated in an independent cohort. According to a later genetic analysis, donors in an Asian-associated ancestry cluster had fewer N-insertions in productive TCRs than the approximately 650-donor mean. In a later analysis, the rate of TCR association differed among HLA loci, with DRB1 alleles having the most associated TCRs and HLA-C alleles having the fewest. An earlier analysis of some 590 of the donors showed that most TCR beta V segments appeared in productive rearrangements either about 87% or about 30% of the time, which broadly matched IMGT annotations. According to a later analysis, most CMV-associated TCR beta chains appeared to be HLA-restricted, and the HLA associations seemed to be driven largely by CMV exposure. Most TCR sequences were seen in very few donors, while some public TCRs were found in many individuals. In a later analysis, 16,951 TCR beta sequences were associated with specific HLA alleles at a false discovery rate of 0.05. A group of highly shared sequence variants was considered likely to be a technical artifact of the sequencing pipeline. Because counts were too low, about 18 rarely observed V segments, including chromosome 9 orphons, were excluded from the earlier analysis of about 500 of the donors. Because some donors lacked HLA typing at each locus, the association tests relied only on the typed subset. In a later analysis, several top co-occurrence clusters were reported to appear linked to parvovirus B19, influenza, CMV and Epstein-Barr virus. Presence/absence analyses assumed roughly uniform sequencing depth across donors, an assumption that may not hold. The authors suggested that the approach could potentially be extended to other disease states and immunological phenotypes.

This TCR came from a female donor in good health and CMV-seropositive. Sequencing was performed on PBMCs. The chain joins TRBV6-5 to TRBJ1-1, with TRBD1 as a weak D call on 6 bases. This receptor has the CDR3 CASRRTRTENTEAFF. The sequenced DNA: TGTGCCAGCAGGCGCACCCGGACAGAAAACACTGAAGCTTTCTTT.